Shown below are 29 T cell receptor beta chains from a single sample sequenced in a study of blood T cell repertoires in COVID-19. Data came from immunoSEQ multiplex PCR; TCRdb stores just in-frame clones and leaves some out. The data show roughly 300,000 clones, around 90% seen once. The specimen sequenced was peripheral blood. The source of these receptors is a woman under 40 with COVID-19, enrolled during active disease.

V is TRBV7-9 and J is TRBJ2-3; D remains ambiguous. V lost 7 bases and J 4 bases, leaving 15 bases between the germline ends. The length of the CDR3 is 14 residues. Germline CDR1 is SEHNR and CDR2 is FQNEAQ (reference sequence). The CDR3 DNA reads as TGTGCCAGCAAGTCTAGTAGGTTCCCAGATACGCAGTATTTT. It specifies CASKSSRFPDTQYF. Using reference TRBV7-9 and TRBJ2-3 for the parts outside the CDR3, the full variable domain is DTGVSQNPRHKITKRGQNVTFRCDPISEHNRLYWYRQTLGQGPEFLTYFQNEAQLEKSRLLSDRFSAERPKGSFSTLEIQRTEQGDSAMYLCASKSSRFPDTQYFGPGTRLTVL.

The V gene is TRBV4-1, the J gene TRBJ2-7, with D unclear. This CDR3 comprises 11 residues. CDR1 and CDR2 from the germline V gene are MGHRA and YSYEKL. Trimming left V 3 bases short and J 8 bases short, with 8 bases between. For the CDR3, the DNA is TGCGCCAGCAGCCAGTTTGGGCAGCAGTACTTC. Protein: CASSQFGQQYF.

This clone appeared once. The chain recombines TRBV28 with TRBJ2-7, with 8 bases that match TRBD2. Germline values: CDR1 MDHEN, CDR2 SYDVKM. Unmatched junction bases numbered 12, after V lost 6 bases and J lost 5 bases. The CDR3 covers 15 residues. The CDR3 DNA follows: TGTGCCAGCAGAAGAAGTTTAGCGGGATCCCACGAGCAGTACTTC. Encoded protein: CASRRSLAGSHEQYF.

The chain joins TRBV9 to TRBJ2-2, with 7 bases lining up with TRBD2. J gave up 5 bases and V 5 bases, and 9 bases lay outside the gene matches. Per the germline V gene, CDR1 is SGDLS and CDR2 is YYNGEE. There are 15 residues in the CDR3. CDR3 nucleotides: TGTGCCAGCAGTGCTCTGGCGGGAGTAACCGGGGAGCTGTTTTTT. Protein product: CASSALAGVTGELFF.

The chain recombines TRBV7-9 with TRBJ1-1; no firm D call. The germline V gene has CDR1 SEHNR and CDR2 FQNEAQ (reference sequence). This CDR3 has 17 amino acids. V dropped 5 bases and J dropped 1 base, with 20 bases sitting between them. Here the CDR3 reads CASSHPAGELKNTEAFF. In nucleotides, the CDR3 is TGTGCCAGCAGCCACCCCGCCGGGGAGTTGAAGAACACTGAAGCTTTCTTT.

The genes are TRBV28 and TRBJ2-3, with TRBD1 matching over 8 bases. This CDR3 contains 15 residues. V shed 3 bases and J 2 bases; nucleotides not matched to a gene: 4. CDR1 is MDHEN, CDR2 SYDVKM, per germline. The CDR3 sequence is CASSFLDRATDTQYF. CDR3 bases: TGTGCCAGCAGTTTCTTGGACAGGGCCACAGATACGCAGTATTTT.

The chain employs TRBV4-1 and TRBJ1-5; D is ambiguous. Trimming stripped 0 bases from V and 2 bases from J, with 11 bases between. The CDR3 covers 16 residues. Germline V lookup: CDR1 MGHRA, CDR2 YSYEKL. In DNA form, the CDR3 reads TGCGCCAGCAGCCAAGAGGAAGGGAGGCGCAATCAGCCCCAGCATTTT. It yields the protein CASSQEEGRRNQPQHF.

The chain uses TRBV9 and TRBJ2-3; 8 bases align to TRBD2. Germline CDR1 is SGDLS and CDR2 is YYNGEE. This CDR3 contains 17 residues. V was pared by 0 bases and J by 5 bases, with 11 bases of the junction left unmatched. The DNA of the CDR3 is TGTGCCAGCAGCGTAGAGGGCCTAGCGGGCCCCCGAGATACGCAGTATTTT. It encodes CASSVEGLAGPRDTQYF.

J is TRBJ2-7 and V is TRBV19, with 7 bases lining up with TRBD1. With V trimmed by 6 bases and J by 6 bases, 5 bases remained unmatched. The germline V gene encodes CDR1 LNHDA and CDR2 SQIVND (reference sequence). This CDR3 is 12 amino acids long. CDR3 sequence: CASSQTGVEQYF. Written as DNA, the CDR3 is TGTGCCAGTAGCCAAACAGGGGTCGAGCAGTACTTC.

This clone has only a few counts. V is TRBV5-4 and J is TRBJ2-7; TRBD2 is a possible D gene (6 bases). The length of the CDR3 is 13 residues. V was clipped by 4 bases and J by 4 bases, with 12 bases between them. Per the germline V gene, CDR1 is SGHNT and CDR2 is YYREEE (reference sequence). The CDR3 nucleotides read TGTGCCAGCAGCATGGGACTGTTATACGAGCAGTACTTC. Its translation is CASSMGLLYEQYF. Supplemented by reference TRBV5-4 and TRBJ2-7, the full variable domain reads ETGVTQSPTHLIKTRGQQVTLRCSSQSGHNTVSWYQQALGQGPQFIFQYYREEENGRGNFPPRFSGLQFPNYSSELNVNALELDDSALYLCASSMGLLYEQYFGPGTRLTVT.

This chain connects TRBV10-3 to TRBJ2-6; a weak D match, TRBD2 (6 bases). Trimming cost V 4 bases and J 0 bases, with 16 bases left between them. The CDR3 covers 18 residues. Germline CDR1 reads ENHRY; CDR2 reads SYGVKD. The CDR3 DNA follows: TGTGCCATCAGTGCTTACGGGAGACAGAGCTCTGGGGCCAACGTCCTGACTTTC. Its translation: CAISAYGRQSSGANVLTF.

The CDR3 reads CASRPTGTGANVLTF. The CDR3 DNA is TGCGCCAGCAGACCTACAGGGACCGGGGCCAACGTCCTGACTTTC. The rearrangement uses TRBV5-1 and TRBJ2-6; a weak D match, TRBD1 (6 bases). Germline loops: CDR1 SGHRS, CDR2 YFSETQ. V was pared by 5 bases and J by 4 bases, with 13 bases between. The CDR3 covers 15 residues.

The V gene is TRBV27, the J gene TRBJ2-5; 7 bases are a match to TRBD1. The CDR3 consists of 18 residues. From germline, CDR1 is MNHEY and CDR2 SMNVEV (reference sequence). Unmatched junction bases numbered 22, after V lost 8 bases and J lost 4 bases. In DNA, the CDR3 is TGTGCCAGCTCCCCCCTAGGACAGGCAAAAGAGGGGAGAGAGACCCAGTACTTC. It yields the protein CASSPLGQAKEGRETQYF.

This clone was detected only once. The chain links TRBV5-1 to TRBJ1-3; D remains unclear. CDR1 and CDR2 (germline): SGHRS, YFSETQ. Trimming shortened V by 0 bases and J by 0 bases, and 7 bases separated the two germline ends. CDR3 length: 15 residues. The CDR3 reads CASSLDTSSGNTIYF. The CDR3 bases are TGCGCCAGCAGCTTGGATACAAGCTCTGGAAACACCATATATTTT.

In DNA form, the CDR3 reads TGTGCCAGCAGTTCAGGGGTGGGGGCCAACGTCCTGACTTTC. Protein: CASSSGVGANVLTF. The rearrangement uses TRBV27 and TRBJ2-6, with D possibly matching TRBD1 (6 bases). The CDR3 spans 14 residues. Per the germline V gene, CDR1 is MNHEY and CDR2 is SMNVEV (reference sequence). V dropped 4 bases and J dropped 4 bases, with 8 bases sitting between them.

The chain links TRBV19 to TRBJ1-1, with no clear D. V lost 3 bases to trimming and J lost 6 bases, with 17 bases between them. CDR3 length: 15 amino acids. The germline V gene encodes CDR1 LNHDA and CDR2 SQIVND (reference sequence). CDR3 amino acids: CASSIPTPSGAEAFF. CDR3 bases: TGTGCCAGTAGTATCCCGACCCCCTCCGGAGCTGAAGCTTTCTTT.

The V call is TRBV30, the J call TRBJ1-2, with unresolved D. CDR1 is GTSNPN, CDR2 SVGIG, per germline (reference sequence). The length of the CDR3 is 13 residues. V was cut by 3 bases and J by 5 bases, with 13 bases left in between. CDR3 sequence: CAWSLGRSYGYTF. The CDR3 bases are TGTGCCTGGAGCTTAGGGAGGTCTTATGGCTACACCTTC. The full variable domain, in which reference TRBV30 and TRBJ1-2 provide the parts outside the CDR3, is SQTIHQWPATLVQPVGSPLSLECTVEGTSNPNLYWYRQAAGRGLQLLFYSVGIGQISSEVPQNLSASRPQDRQFILSSKKLLLSDSGFYLCAWSLGRSYGYTFGSGTRLTVV.

The genes are TRBV30 and TRBJ1-2; D is uncertain. The CDR3 extends over 13 amino acids. CDR1 and CDR2 (germline): GTSNPN, SVGIG (reference sequence). Trimming removed 2 bases from V and 3 bases from J, with 10 bases in between. CDR3 sequence: CAWSRGGHYGYTF. The CDR3 DNA sequence: TGTGCCTGGAGTCGGGGAGGCCACTATGGCTACACCTTC.

The genes are TRBV4-1 and TRBJ1-1, with 8 bases lining up with TRBD1. The CDR3 runs 14 residues. From germline, CDR1 is MGHRA and CDR2 YSYEKL. The ends lost 1 base at V and 4 bases at J; junction bases unmatched: 2. The CDR3 DNA is TGCGCCAGCAGCCAAGGACAGGGGATCACTGAAGCTTTCTTT. It is translated as CASSQGQGITEAFF.

V gene TRBV19 combines with J gene TRBJ2-7, with D unresolved. Trimming stripped 6 bases from V and 2 bases from J, with 14 bases between. The length of the CDR3 is 14 residues. CDR1 and CDR2 (germline): LNHDA, SQIVND (reference sequence). DNA of the CDR3: TGTGCCAGTAGCCAAGGAGAGGTACCCTACGAGCAGTACTTC. Its translation: CASSQGEVPYEQYF.

Here the CDR3 reads CASSTDRSYTGELFF. The CDR3 nucleotides are TGTGCCAGTAGTACGGACAGGTCGTACACCGGGGAGCTGTTTTTT. This rearrangement joins TRBV19 to TRBJ2-2; TRBD1 matches at 7 bases. This CDR3 region has 15 residues. Germline-derived CDR1 and CDR2 are LNHDA and SQIVND (reference sequence). V gave up 4 bases and J gave up 3 bases; unmatched junction bases: 5.

The chain links TRBV7-2 to TRBJ2-2; D perhaps matches TRBD1 (6 bases). The CDR3 runs 13 residues. Trimming took off 4 bases at V and 7 bases at J, with 10 bases between the two ends. Per germline, CDR1 SGHTA and CDR2 FQGNSA. The CDR3 here is CASSSKGGGELFF. Written as DNA, the CDR3 is TGTGCCAGCAGCTCCAAAGGGGGCGGGGAGCTGTTTTTT.

The V and J genes are TRBV4-1 and TRBJ2-5; 13 bases agree with TRBD2. Looked up from germline, CDR1 is MGHRA and CDR2 is YSYEKL. Germline trimming cut 4 bases from V and 2 bases from J; bases unmatched to any gene: 7. The CDR3 is 17 residues long. The CDR3 nucleotides are TGCGCCAGCAGCCTTACACCGGGACTAGCGGGACAAGAGACCCAGTACTTC. The encoded protein is CASSLTPGLAGQETQYF.

On this clone: Additional DNA sequences in this sample encode the identical CDR3. The rearrangement links TRBV11-2 to TRBJ1-2; D gene uncertain. Trimming shortened V by 2 bases and J by 2 bases, and 3 bases separated the two germline ends. Germline V gives CDR1 SGHAT, CDR2 FQNNGV. The CDR3 spans 12 residues. DNA of the CDR3: TGTGCCAGCAGCTTACGGAACTATGGCTACACCTTC. Translated: CASSLRNYGYTF.

This sequence joins TRBV3-1 (or the pseudogene TRBV3-2) and TRBJ2-3; weak D call: TRBD2 (7 bases). Germline lookup yields CDR1 LGHDT and CDR2 YNNKEL (reference sequence). The V end lost 1 base, the J end lost 3 bases, and 14 bases lay between the germline ends. The CDR3 consists of 16 residues. This CDR3 is CASSQGGGGKTDTQYF. CDR3 coding DNA: TGTGCCAGCAGCCAAGGGGGGGGCGGAAAGACAGATACGCAGTATTTT.

This chain connects TRBV10-3 to TRBJ2-5; the D is unclear. The germline V gene has CDR1 ENHRY and CDR2 SYGVKD. V was shortened by 0 bases and J by 7 bases, with 6 bases between the two germline ends. CDR3 length: 12 amino acids. The chain's CDR3 is CAISESERTQYF. CDR3 nucleotides: TGTGCCATCAGTGAGTCTGAGCGGACCCAGTACTTC.

The sample holds one count of this clone. V is TRBV13 and J is TRBJ2-1, with 7 bases matching TRBD2. V lost 5 bases to trimming and J lost 0 bases; unmatched junction nucleotides: 7. CDR1 and CDR2 (germline): PRHDT, FYEKMQ (reference sequence). The CDR3 extends over 16 amino acids. As DNA, the CDR3 is TGTGCCAGCAGCAGCCCGACTAGCAGCTCCTACAATGAGCAGTTCTTC. Translation gives CASSSPTSSSYNEQFF. The complete variable domain, with remaining parts taken from reference TRBV13 and TRBJ2-1, reads AAGVIQSPRHLIKEKRETATLKCYPIPRHDTVYWYQQGPGQDPQFLISFYEKMQSDKGSIPDRFSAQQFSDYHSELNMSSLELGDSALYFCASSSPTSSSYNEQFFGPGTRLTVL.

The chain joins TRBV10-3 to TRBJ2-3; unclear D gene. The CDR3 length is 14 residues. V was clipped by 4 bases and J by 2 bases, with 10 bases between them. CDR1 and CDR2 from the germline V gene are ENHRY and SYGVKD. CDR3 sequence reads: CAISVHSLTDTQYF. The CDR3 DNA sequence: TGTGCCATCAGTGTTCACAGCCTCACAGATACGCAGTATTTT.

V is TRBV6-5 and J is TRBJ2-7; unclear D gene. V shed 0 bases and J shed 1 base, with 7 bases lying between them. Germline V gene lookup returns CDR1 MNHEY and CDR2 SVGAGI. There are 14 residues in the CDR3. The DNA for the CDR3 is TGTGCCAGCAGTTACTCGCCAGTTTCCTACGAGCAGTACTTC. It encodes CASSYSPVSYEQYF.